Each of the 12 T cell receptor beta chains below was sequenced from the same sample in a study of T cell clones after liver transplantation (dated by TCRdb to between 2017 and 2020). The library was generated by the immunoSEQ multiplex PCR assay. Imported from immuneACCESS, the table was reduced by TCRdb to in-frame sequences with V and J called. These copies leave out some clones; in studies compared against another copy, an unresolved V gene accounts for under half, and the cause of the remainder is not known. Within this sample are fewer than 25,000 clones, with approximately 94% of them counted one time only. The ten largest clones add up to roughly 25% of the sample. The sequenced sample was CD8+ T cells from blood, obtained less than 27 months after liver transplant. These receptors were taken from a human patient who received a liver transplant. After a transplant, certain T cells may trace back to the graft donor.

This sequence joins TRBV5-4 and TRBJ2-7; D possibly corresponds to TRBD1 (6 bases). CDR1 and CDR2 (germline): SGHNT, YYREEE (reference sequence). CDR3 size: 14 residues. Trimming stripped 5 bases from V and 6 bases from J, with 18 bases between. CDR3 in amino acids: CASRTQGGSPEQYF. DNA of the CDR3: TGTGCCAGCAGAACACAGGGCGGATCCCCCGAGCAGTACTTC.

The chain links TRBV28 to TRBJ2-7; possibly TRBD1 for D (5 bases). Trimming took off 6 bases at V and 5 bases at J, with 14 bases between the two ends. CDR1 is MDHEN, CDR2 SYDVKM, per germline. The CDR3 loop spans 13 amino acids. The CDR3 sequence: CASSVAQANEQYF. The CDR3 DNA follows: TGTGCCAGCAGCGTTGCACAGGCCAACGAGCAGTACTTC.

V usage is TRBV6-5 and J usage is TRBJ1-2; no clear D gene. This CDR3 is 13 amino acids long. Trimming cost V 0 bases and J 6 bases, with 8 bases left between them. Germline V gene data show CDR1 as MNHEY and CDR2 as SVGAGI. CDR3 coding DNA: TGTGCCAGCAGTTACTCGGAGTGGGATGGCTACACCTTC. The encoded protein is CASSYSEWDGYTF.

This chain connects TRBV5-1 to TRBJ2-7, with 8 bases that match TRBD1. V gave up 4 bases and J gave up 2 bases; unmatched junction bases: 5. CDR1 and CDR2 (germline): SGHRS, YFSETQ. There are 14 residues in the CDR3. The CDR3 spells CASSAGQETYEQYF. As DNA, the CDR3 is TGCGCCAGCAGCGCGGGACAGGAGACCTACGAGCAGTACTTC. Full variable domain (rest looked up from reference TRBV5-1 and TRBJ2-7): KAGVTQTPRYLIKTRGQQVTLSCSPISGHRSVSWYQQTPGQGLQFLFEYFSETQRNKGNFPGRFSGRQFSNSRSEMNVSTLELGDSALYLCASSAGQETYEQYFGPGTRLTVT.

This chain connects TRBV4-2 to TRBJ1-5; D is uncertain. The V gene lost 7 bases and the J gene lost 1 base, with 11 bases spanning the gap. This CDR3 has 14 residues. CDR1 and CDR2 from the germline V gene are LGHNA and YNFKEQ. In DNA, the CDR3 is TGTGCCAGCACCCCGGGGTCGAGCAATCAGCCCCAGCATTTT. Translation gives CASTPGSSNQPQHF.

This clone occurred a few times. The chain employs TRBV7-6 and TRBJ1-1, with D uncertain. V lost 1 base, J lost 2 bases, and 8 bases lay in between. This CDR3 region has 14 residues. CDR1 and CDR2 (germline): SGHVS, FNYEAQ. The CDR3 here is CASSLEGPNTEAFF. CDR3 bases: TGTGCCAGCAGCTTAGAAGGGCCTAACACTGAAGCTTTCTTT.

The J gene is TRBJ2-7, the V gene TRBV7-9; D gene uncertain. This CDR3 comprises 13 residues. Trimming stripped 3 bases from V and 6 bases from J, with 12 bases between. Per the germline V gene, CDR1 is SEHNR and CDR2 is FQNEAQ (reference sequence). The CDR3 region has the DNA TGTGCCAGCAGCTTTATATCCGGTGCCGAGCAGTACTTC. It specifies CASSFISGAEQYF.

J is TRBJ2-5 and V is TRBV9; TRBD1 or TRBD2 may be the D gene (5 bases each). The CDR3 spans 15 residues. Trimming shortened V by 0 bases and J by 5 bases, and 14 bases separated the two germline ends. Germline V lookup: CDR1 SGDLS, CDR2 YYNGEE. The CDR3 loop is CASSVEGSGPETQYF. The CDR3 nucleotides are TGTGCCAGCAGCGTAGAAGGGTCGGGACCGGAGACCCAGTACTTC.

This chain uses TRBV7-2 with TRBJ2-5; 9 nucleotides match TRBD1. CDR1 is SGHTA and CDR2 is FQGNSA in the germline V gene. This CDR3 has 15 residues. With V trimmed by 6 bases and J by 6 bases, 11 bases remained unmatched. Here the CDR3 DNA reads TGTGCCAGCAGTAGCCGGGGACAGGGTTTGAAGACCCAGTACTTC. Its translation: CASSSRGQGLKTQYF.

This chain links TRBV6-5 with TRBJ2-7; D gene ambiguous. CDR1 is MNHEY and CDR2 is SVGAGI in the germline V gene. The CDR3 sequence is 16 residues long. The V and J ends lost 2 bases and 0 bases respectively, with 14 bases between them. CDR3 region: CASSYGQLRSSYEQYF. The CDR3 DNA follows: TGTGCCAGCAGTTACGGGCAGCTCAGGAGCTCCTACGAGCAGTACTTC.

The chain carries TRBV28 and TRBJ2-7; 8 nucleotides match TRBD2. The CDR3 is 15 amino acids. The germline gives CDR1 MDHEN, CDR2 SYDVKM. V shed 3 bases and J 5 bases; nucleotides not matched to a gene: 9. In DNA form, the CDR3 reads TGTGCCAGCAGTTTTCCGGCGGGAGGTAGGAACGAGCAGTACTTC. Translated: CASSFPAGGRNEQYF.

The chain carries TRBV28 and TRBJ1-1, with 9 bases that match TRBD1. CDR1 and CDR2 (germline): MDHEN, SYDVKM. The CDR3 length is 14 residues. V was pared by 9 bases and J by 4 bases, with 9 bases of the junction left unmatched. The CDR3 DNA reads TGTGCCAGTTTCGGGACAGGGTCGATCACTGAAGCTTTCTTT. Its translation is CASFGTGSITEAFF.